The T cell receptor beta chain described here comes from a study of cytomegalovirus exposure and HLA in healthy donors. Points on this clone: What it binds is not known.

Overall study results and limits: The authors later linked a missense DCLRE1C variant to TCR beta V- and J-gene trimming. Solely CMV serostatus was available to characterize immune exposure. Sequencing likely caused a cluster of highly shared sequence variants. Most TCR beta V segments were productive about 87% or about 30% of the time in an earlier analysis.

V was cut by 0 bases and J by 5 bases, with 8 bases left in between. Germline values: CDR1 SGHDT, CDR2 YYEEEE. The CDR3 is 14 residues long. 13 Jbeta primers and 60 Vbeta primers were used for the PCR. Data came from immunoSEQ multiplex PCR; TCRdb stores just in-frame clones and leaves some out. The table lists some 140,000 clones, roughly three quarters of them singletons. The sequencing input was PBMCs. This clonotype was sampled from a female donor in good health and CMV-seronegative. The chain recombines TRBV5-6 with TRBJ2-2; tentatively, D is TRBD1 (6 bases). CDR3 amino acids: CASSLARGTGELFF. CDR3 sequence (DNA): TGTGCCAGCAGCTTGGCCAGGGGAACCGGGGAGCTGTTTTTT.